Here is one T cell receptor (beta chain) with its context. The ends lost 2 bases at V and 3 bases at J; junction bases unmatched: 9. The germline CDR1 and CDR2 sequences are SGHRS and YFSETQ. The CDR3 covers 16 residues. The data were obtained in a study of blood T cell repertoires in COVID-19. About the research overall: COVID-19 samples, acute and convalescent, were from the United States, Italy and Spain.

The data were produced by immunoSEQ multiplex PCR, yet TCRdb's version contains in-frame clones alone and is incomplete. The repertoire has 70,000 or so clones, approximately 82% of them found once; the top ten carry 8% to 10%. J is TRBJ1-2 and V is TRBV5-1; 8 positions match TRBD1. This clonotype was sampled from an elderly woman with acute or convalescent COVID-19. Sequenced input: peripheral blood. In nucleotides, the CDR3 is TGCGCCAGCAGCTTACAGGGGGACTCGGTAGACTATGGCTACACCTTC. It codes for CASSLQGDSVDYGYTF.